Below are 2 T cell receptor beta chains sequenced from a single sample in a study of blood T cell repertoires in COVID-19. Only in-frame clones appear in the TCRdb table, and some are missing; sequencing was by immunoSEQ multiplex PCR. This sample has approximately 490,000 clones; around 87% occur once, and the top ten carry 0.7%. Sequences were obtained from PBMCs or T cells enriched from blood (not recorded which). All receptors derive from a woman aged 18-29 years who had recovered from COVID-19.

This chain uses TRBV6-5 with TRBJ2-7, with 7 bases that match TRBD2. Trimming took 7 bases from V and 6 from J; bases not matched to a gene: 15. This CDR3 is built from 15 residues. Germline V lookup: CDR1 MNHEY, CDR2 SVGAGI. CDR3 loop: CASKALAGEAVEQYF. CDR3 sequence (DNA): TGTGCCAGCAAAGCCCTGGCGGGGGAGGCTGTCGAGCAGTACTTC.

The chain combines TRBV28 with TRBJ1-1; tentative D call: TRBD1 (5 bases). Trimming cost V 10 bases and J 3 bases, with 12 bases left between them. CDR1 is MDHEN, CDR2 SYDVKM, per germline. This CDR3 contains 12 residues. The CDR3, as DNA: TGTGCCACCAAATGGGGGGACACTGAAGCTTTCTTT. Amino acid sequence: CATKWGDTEAFF.